What follows are 26 T cell receptor beta chains derived from one specimen sequenced in a study of T cells in Graves' hyperthyroidism and ophthalmopathy. Authors of the study amplified TCR beta CDR3 regions from RNA transcripts. The HTBI primer set served for first-round RT-PCR of the TCR CDR3. TCRdb re-called the multiplex PCR reads through MiXCR, storing one row per CDR3 protein. The sample yields around 400,000 distinct CDR3 sequences, 25% seen once. The sample taken for sequencing was blood. The receptors were sampled from a man in his fifties or sixties with Graves' hyperthyroidism.

There are many counts of this clonotype. The chain employs TRBV27 and TRBJ2-3; D unresolved. The CDR3 is made up of 14 amino acids. Germline CDR1 and CDR2: MNHEY and SMNVEV (reference sequence). The ends were cut back, 6 bases at V and 4 bases at J, with 14 bases in the middle. CDR3 sequence reads: CASRVPGQPDTQYF. CDR3 nucleotide sequence: TGTGCCAGCAGGGTCCCCGGTCAGCCAGATACGCAGTATTTT.

The chain joins TRBV3-1 to TRBJ2-1, with D possibly TRBD2 on 5 matching bases. In germline, CDR1 is LGHDT, CDR2 YNNKEL (reference sequence). The CDR3 extends over 18 amino acids. The V end was cut by 4 bases, the J end by 0 bases, with 19 bases between. As DNA, the CDR3 is TGTGCCAGCAGCCCTGTTAGGGAAATGGGGAGCTCCTACAATGAGCAGTTCTTC. Its translation: CASSPVREMGSSYNEQFF.

This clonotype has at least ten counts. The chain is built from TRBV2 and TRBJ2-3; D uncertain. Trimming removed 3 bases at V and 0 bases at J, with 10 bases between. The germline V gene encodes CDR1 SNHLY and CDR2 FYNNEI. The CDR3 loop spans 15 amino acids. The CDR3 is CASSERRLSTDTQYF. Here the CDR3 DNA reads TGTGCCAGCAGTGAGCGGCGATTAAGCACAGATACGCAGTATTTT.

This clonotype came up many times. The chain joins TRBV27 to TRBJ2-3, with no clear D. The CDR3 contains 16 residues. Trimming took off 2 bases at V and 1 base at J, with 13 bases between the two ends. In germline, CDR1 is MNHEY, CDR2 SMNVEV (reference sequence). The CDR3 region is CASSLPRLTCTDTQYF. CDR3 in DNA: TGTGCCAGCAGTTTACCCCGCCTGACTTGCACAGATACGCAGTATTTT.

Of note for this clonotype: This likely comes from a read error, as the CDR3 has no conserved phenylalanine or tryptophan at its end. The gene calls are TRBV18 and TRBJ1-1; tentatively, D is TRBD1 (5 bases). This CDR3 comprises 13 residues. Germline assignment: CDR1 KGHSH and CDR2 LQKENI. V was trimmed by 6 bases and J by 0 bases, leaving 8 bases between them. DNA of the CDR3: TGTGCCAGCTCGCTCAGGGTGAACACTGAAGCTTTCCTT. This encodes CASSLRVNTEAFL.

This sequence joins TRBV6-1 and TRBJ2-7; 9 bases align to TRBD2. V lost 0 bases and J lost 5; bases outside the gene matches: 8. This CDR3 region has 16 residues. Germline V lookup: CDR1 MNHNS, CDR2 SASEGT. This CDR3 reads CASSEAGASGNHEQYF. The CDR3 DNA is TGTGCCAGCAGTGAAGCCGGGGCTAGCGGGAACCACGAGCAGTACTTC.

The chain's CDR3 is CASSYFSYSTNEKLFF. DNA of the CDR3: TGTGCCAGCAGTTACTTCAGCTACTCAACTAATGAAAAACTGTTTTTT. The chain links TRBV6-5 to TRBJ1-4; D not certain. Germline CDR1 and CDR2: MNHEY and SVGAGI. The V and J ends lost 1 base and 0 bases respectively, with 9 bases between them. The CDR3 runs 16 residues.

This clonotype was detected a few times. This chain uses TRBV29-1 with TRBJ2-1; D remains unclear. V shed 4 bases and J shed 8 bases, with 9 bases lying between them. Per the germline V gene, CDR1 is SQVTM and CDR2 is ANQGSEA. This CDR3 is 11 amino acids long. The CDR3 loop reads CSVVSWDEQFF. In nucleotides, the CDR3 is TGCAGCGTTGTGTCTTGGGATGAGCAGTTCTTC.

The gene calls are TRBV2 and TRBJ1-2, with D unclear. The CDR3 loop spans 13 amino acids. Germline V gives CDR1 SNHLY, CDR2 FYNNEI. Trimming cost V 6 bases and J 2 bases, with 10 bases left between them. CDR3 region: CASSPGRNYGYTF. Here the CDR3 DNA reads TGTGCCAGCAGCCCCGGACGGAACTATGGCTACACCTTC.

The V gene is TRBV29-1, the J gene TRBJ1-2; 8 nucleotides agree with TRBD1. The CDR3 consists of 11 residues. Losses at the gene ends were 8 bases for V and 6 bases for J; bases not matched to a gene: 5. Germline V gene lookup returns CDR1 SQVTM and CDR2 ANQGSEA. As DNA, the CDR3 is TGCAGCACCCGACAGGGGAATGGCTACACCTTC. It specifies CSTRQGNGYTF.

The sample holds a few counts of this clonotype. The V call is TRBV20-1, the J call TRBJ2-1; D uncertain. CDR3 length: 12 amino acids. Trimming pared 5 bases from V and 10 bases from J, leaving 15 bases between. Germline CDR1 and CDR2: DFQATT and SNEGSKA (reference sequence). This CDR3 reads CSADRTLGEQFF. The CDR3 bases are TGCAGTGCTGACCGGACCCTAGGGGAGCAGTTCTTC.

The sample holds many counts of this clonotype. The chain links TRBV11-2 to TRBJ2-7; the match to TRBD1 covers 8 bases. This CDR3 comprises 14 residues. Looked up from germline, CDR1 is SGHAT and CDR2 is FQNNGV. J was trimmed by 3 bases and V by 3 bases; bases with no gene match: 4. The CDR3 region is CASSFSTGGYEQYF. The CDR3 bases are TGTGCCAGCAGCTTTTCAACAGGGGGCTACGAGCAGTACTTC.

The sample holds many counts of this clonotype. The chain has TRBV3-1 and TRBJ2-7, with TRBD1 as a possible D gene (5 bases). The CDR3 totals 14 residues. The V end lost 2 bases, the J end lost 1 base, and 9 bases lay between the germline ends. Germline V gene sequence: CDR1 LGHDT, CDR2 YNNKEL (reference sequence). Written as DNA, the CDR3 is TGTGCCAGCAGCCAACAGACAGTGTCCTACGAGCAGTACTTC. This gives the protein CASSQQTVSYEQYF.

The chain couples TRBV7-9 to TRBJ2-3; possibly TRBD1 for D (6 bases). Germline loops: CDR1 SEHNR, CDR2 FQNEAQ (reference sequence). This CDR3 has 15 amino acids. Trimming left V 7 bases short and J 1 base short, with 15 bases between. CDR3 amino acids: CASTPGVQGTDTQYF. The DNA for the CDR3 is TGTGCCAGCACCCCAGGGGTACAGGGCACAGATACGCAGTATTTT.

The chain carries TRBV6-1 and TRBJ1-5; 9 bases match TRBD1. Germline V gene lookup returns CDR1 MNHNS and CDR2 SASEGT. The CDR3 consists of 16 residues. V gave up 1 base and J gave up 5 bases; unmatched junction bases: 6. The CDR3 sequence: CASSEVGTGFHQPQHF. The CDR3 nucleotides read TGTGCCAGCAGTGAAGTCGGGACAGGGTTTCATCAGCCCCAGCATTTT.

This clonotype appeared a few times. J is TRBJ2-1 and V is TRBV5-1; 12 nucleotides line up with TRBD2. Germline-derived CDR1 and CDR2 are SGHRS and YFSETQ. The ends lost 4 bases at V and 9 bases at J; junction bases unmatched: 8. This CDR3 contains 15 residues. The CDR3 DNA sequence: TGCGCCAGCAGCCCAAGACTAGCGGGAGCGGGTGAGCAGTTCTTC. It codes for CASSPRLAGAGEQFF.

The V and J genes are TRBV14 and TRBJ2-7; TRBD2 matches 8 bases. Germline V gene lookup returns CDR1 SGHDN and CDR2 FVKESK. The CDR3 covers 16 residues. The J segment lost 1 base and the V segment lost 4 bases, leaving 9 bases of the junction unmatched. Written as DNA, the CDR3 is TGTGCCAGCAGCCGGGTCGGAAGCGGGAGATCCTACGAGCAGTACGTC. This encodes CASSRVGSGRSYEQYV.

The chain's CDR3 is CASTLDRRGTGELFF. In DNA form, the CDR3 reads TGTGCCAGCACCTTGGACAGGCGGGGAACCGGGGAGCTGTTTTTT. V is TRBV6-1 and J is TRBJ2-2, with D perhaps TRBD1 (7 bases). This CDR3 is built from 15 residues. V was shortened by 7 bases and J by 5 bases, with 17 bases between the two germline ends. Germline values: CDR1 MNHNS, CDR2 SASEGT.

V is TRBV2 and J is TRBJ2-1; 15 bases fit TRBD2. Germline lookup yields CDR1 SNHLY and CDR2 FYNNEI. The J segment lost 7 bases and the V segment lost 6 bases, leaving 7 bases of the junction unmatched. The CDR3 extends over 16 amino acids. In DNA form, the CDR3 reads TGTGCCAGCAGAGGAGGACTAGCGGGAGGGAGTAATGAGCAGTTCTTC. Translation: CASRGGLAGGSNEQFF. The complete variable domain, with remaining parts taken from reference TRBV2 and TRBJ2-1, reads EPEVTQTPSHQVTQMGQEVILRCVPISNHLYFYWYRQILGQKVEFLVSFYNNEISEKSEIFDDQFSVERPDGSNFTLKIRSTKLEDSAMYFCASRGGLAGGSNEQFFGPGTRLTVL.

The V call is TRBV5-6, the J call TRBJ2-1, with 8 nucleotides matching TRBD1. Looked up from germline, CDR1 is SGHDT and CDR2 is YYEEEE. The J segment lost 8 bases and the V segment lost 2 bases, leaving 9 bases of the junction unmatched. The CDR3 extends over 15 amino acids. The CDR3: CASSFVQGAIDEQFF. Here the CDR3 DNA reads TGTGCCAGCAGCTTTGTTCAGGGGGCGATTGATGAGCAGTTCTTC.

This clonotype was seen only a few times. The chain has TRBV12-3 or TRBV12-4 and TRBJ2-7, with 7 bases matching TRBD2. CDR3 length: 14 amino acids. Trimming took 7 bases from V and 1 from J; bases not matched to a gene: 7. The CDR3 DNA reads as TGTGCCAGCACTGGACTAGTCGTATCCTACGAGCAGTACTTC. As protein: CASTGLVVSYEQYF.

About this clonotype itself: Since a much larger clone is just one base distant, this may be a read error. V usage is TRBV7-3 and J usage is TRBJ2-1; a weak D match, TRBD2 (6 bases). Trimming took 4 bases from V and 4 from J, leaving 14 bases between them. CDR1 SGHTA and CDR2 FQGTGA come from the germline V gene. This CDR3 comprises 15 residues. The DNA of the CDR3 is TGTGCCAGCAGCTCGGGGGTAGCGGTATACAATGAGCAGTTCTTC. It translates to CASSSGVAVYNEQFF.

The V and J genes are TRBV7-2 and TRBJ2-5; TRBD2 aligns across 9 bases. This CDR3 has 16 residues. V lost 2 bases and J lost 4; bases outside the gene matches: 8. Germline values: CDR1 SGHTA, CDR2 FQGNSA. CDR3 nucleotides: TGTACCAGCAGCTTACGCCTAGCGGGAAGGCGAGAGACCCAGTACTTC. Amino acids: CTSSLRLAGRRETQYF.

The chain recombines TRBV20-1 with TRBJ2-1; TRBD2 is a possible D gene (8 bases). The CDR3 contains 15 residues. V gave up 5 bases and J gave up 7 bases, with 21 bases separating them. From germline, CDR1 is DFQATT and CDR2 SNEGSKA (reference sequence). The CDR3 DNA is TGCAGTGCTTCGACAGGGAGCGGGAGTAGGAATGAGCAGTTCTTC. Translated, it gives CSASTGSGSRNEQFF.

This chain uses TRBV7-9 with TRBJ2-2; D is undetermined. Trimming cost V 3 bases and J 4 bases, with 9 bases left between them. The length of the CDR3 is 14 residues. Germline CDR1 and CDR2: SEHNR and FQNEAQ (reference sequence). The CDR3 region has the DNA TGTGCCAGCAGCTTGGTCGGTCTCACCGGGGAGCTGTTTTTT. Protein product: CASSLVGLTGELFF.

V and J are TRBV3-1 and TRBJ1-6; D ambiguous. Germline V gives CDR1 LGHDT, CDR2 YNNKEL (reference sequence). The V gene lost 3 bases and the J gene lost 10 bases, with 16 bases spanning the gap. CDR3 size: 15 residues. CDR3 in DNA: TGTGCCAGCAGCCACCGGACGGGGAGGGAATCACCCCTCCACTTT. Translated, it gives CASSHRTGRESPLHF.